This entry concerns a single T cell receptor beta chain. The antigen is not known. This specimen comes from a study of identical twins. Study-wide results and limits: The presence of invariant MAIT and iNKT cells could partly confound analyses of zero-insertion sequences. Cord blood beta clonotypes present at high abundance carried fewer insertions; no such pattern appeared in memory repertoires.

The V segment lost 6 bases and the J segment 4 bases; nucleotides outside the gene matches: 8. Germline values: CDR1 MNHEY, CDR2 SVGAGI. This CDR3 has 17 amino acids. TCRdb passed the 5' RACE reads through MiXCR, listing each CDR3 protein once. The repertoire holds more than 400,000 distinct CDR3 sequences, with nearly 15% as singletons. This sample also belongs to another study, concerning yellow fever vaccine responses in identical twins.

The chain employs TRBV6-5 and TRBJ2-2; 13 bases map to TRBD2. The source of this sequence is a woman between 18 and 30 years old in good health. The sequenced sample consisted of CD4+ T cells sorted from blood. In DNA, the CDR3 is TGTGCCAGCAGGTTGACTAGCGGGGGGTTGGGCACCGGGGAGCTGTTTTTT. It codes for CASRLTSGGLGTGELFF.